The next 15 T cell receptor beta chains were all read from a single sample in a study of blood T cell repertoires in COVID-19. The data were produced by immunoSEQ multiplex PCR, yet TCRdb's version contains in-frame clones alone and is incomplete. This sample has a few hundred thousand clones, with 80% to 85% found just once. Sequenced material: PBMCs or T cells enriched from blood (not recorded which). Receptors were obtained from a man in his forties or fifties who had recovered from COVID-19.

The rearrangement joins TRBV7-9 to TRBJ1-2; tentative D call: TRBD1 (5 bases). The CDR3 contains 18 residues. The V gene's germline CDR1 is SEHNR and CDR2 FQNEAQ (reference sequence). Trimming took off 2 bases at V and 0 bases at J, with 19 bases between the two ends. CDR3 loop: CASSLTGRGSETNYGYTF. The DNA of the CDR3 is TGTGCCAGCAGCTTAACTGGGAGGGGCAGCGAAACTAACTATGGCTACACCTTC.

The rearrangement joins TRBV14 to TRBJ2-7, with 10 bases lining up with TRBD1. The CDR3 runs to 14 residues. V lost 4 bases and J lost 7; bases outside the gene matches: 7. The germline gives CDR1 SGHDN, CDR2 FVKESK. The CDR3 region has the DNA TGTGCCAGCAGCCCTACTGACAGGGGGCGGGAGCAGTACTTC. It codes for CASSPTDRGREQYF.

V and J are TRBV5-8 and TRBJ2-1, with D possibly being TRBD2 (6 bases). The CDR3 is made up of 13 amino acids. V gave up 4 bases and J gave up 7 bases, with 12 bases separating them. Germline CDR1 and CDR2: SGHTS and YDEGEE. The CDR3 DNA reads TGTGCCAGCAGCAGGCGGGGTGGTAATGAGCAGTTCTTC. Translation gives CASSRRGGNEQFF.

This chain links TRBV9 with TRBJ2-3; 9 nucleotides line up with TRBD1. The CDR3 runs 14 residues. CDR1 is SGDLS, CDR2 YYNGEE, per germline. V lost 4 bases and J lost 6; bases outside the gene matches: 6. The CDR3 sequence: CASSIRQGGDTQYF. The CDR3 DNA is TGTGCCAGCAGCATAAGACAGGGGGGGGATACGCAGTATTTT.

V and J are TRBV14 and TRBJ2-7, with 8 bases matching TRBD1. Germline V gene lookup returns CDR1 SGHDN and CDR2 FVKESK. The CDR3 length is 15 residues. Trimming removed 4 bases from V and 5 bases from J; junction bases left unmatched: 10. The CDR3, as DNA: TGTGCCAGCAGCCTTGGTGACAGGGGAGCGGACGAGCAGTACTTC. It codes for CASSLGDRGADEQYF.

Here the CDR3 reads CASSVDGSGRLGEQFF. The CDR3 DNA sequence: TGTGCCAGCAGCGTAGACGGTAGCGGGAGGCTCGGTGAGCAGTTCTTC. The chain links TRBV9 to TRBJ2-1; TRBD2 matches 10 bases. The junction had 9 bases not matched to a gene; V was cut back by 0 bases and J by 9 bases. Germline V CDR1 and CDR2: SGDLS, YYNGEE. The CDR3 runs 16 residues.

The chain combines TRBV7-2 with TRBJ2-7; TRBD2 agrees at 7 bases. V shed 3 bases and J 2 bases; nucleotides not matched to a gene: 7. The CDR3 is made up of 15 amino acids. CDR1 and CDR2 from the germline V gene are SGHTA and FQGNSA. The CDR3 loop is CASSFRGGSAYEQYF. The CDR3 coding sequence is TGTGCCAGCAGCTTTAGGGGCGGGAGTGCCTACGAGCAGTACTTC. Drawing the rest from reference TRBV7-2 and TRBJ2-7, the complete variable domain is GAGVSQSPSNKVTEKGKDVELRCDPISGHTALYWYRQSLGQGLEFLIYFQGNSAPDKSGLPSDRFSAERTGGSVSTLTIQRTQQEDSAVYLCASSFRGGSAYEQYFGPGTRLTVT.

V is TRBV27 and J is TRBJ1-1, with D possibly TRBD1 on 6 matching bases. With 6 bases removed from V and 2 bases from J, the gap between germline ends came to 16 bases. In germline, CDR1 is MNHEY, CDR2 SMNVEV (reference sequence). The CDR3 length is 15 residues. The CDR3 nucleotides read TGTGCCAGCAGATATGTGGACAGTGGAAACACTGAAGCTTTCTTT. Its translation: CASRYVDSGNTEAFF.

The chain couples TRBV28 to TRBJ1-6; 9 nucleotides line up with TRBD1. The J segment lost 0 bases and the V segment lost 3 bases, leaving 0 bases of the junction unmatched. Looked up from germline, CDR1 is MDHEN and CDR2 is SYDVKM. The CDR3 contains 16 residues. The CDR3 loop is CASSLGQGSYNSPLHF. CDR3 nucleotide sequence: TGTGCCAGCAGTTTGGGACAGGGCTCCTATAATTCACCCCTCCACTTT.

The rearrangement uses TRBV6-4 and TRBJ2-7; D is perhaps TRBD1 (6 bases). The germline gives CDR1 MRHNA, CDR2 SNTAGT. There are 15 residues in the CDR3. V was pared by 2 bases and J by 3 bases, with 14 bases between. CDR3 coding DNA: TGTGCCAGCAGTGACACGACAGGTCTGAACTACGAGCAGTACTTC. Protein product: CASSDTTGLNYEQYF.

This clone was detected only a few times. This CDR3 is CASSPQQGRGGYTF. CDR3 DNA: TGTGCCAGCAGCCCCCAACAGGGCCGGGGTGGCTACACCTTC. J is TRBJ1-2 and V is TRBV3-1 (or the pseudogene TRBV3-2), with D possibly being TRBD1 (6 bases). The V end was cut by 4 bases, the J end by 7 bases, with 16 bases between. The CDR3 totals 14 residues. Per germline, CDR1 LGHDT and CDR2 YNNKEL (reference sequence).

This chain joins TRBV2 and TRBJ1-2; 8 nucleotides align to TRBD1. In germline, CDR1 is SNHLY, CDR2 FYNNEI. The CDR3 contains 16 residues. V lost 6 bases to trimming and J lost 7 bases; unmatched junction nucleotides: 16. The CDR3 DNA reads TGTGCCAGCAGGGGTTATATGGACAGGGTAGAGCTTGGCTACACCTTC. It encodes CASRGYMDRVELGYTF.

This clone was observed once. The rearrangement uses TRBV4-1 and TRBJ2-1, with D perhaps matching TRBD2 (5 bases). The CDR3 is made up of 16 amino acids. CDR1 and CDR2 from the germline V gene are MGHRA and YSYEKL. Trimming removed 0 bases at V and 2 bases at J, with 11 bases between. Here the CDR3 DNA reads TGCGCCAGCAGCCAAGACCGGACTCTCGCCTACAATGAGCAGTTCTTC. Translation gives CASSQDRTLAYNEQFF.

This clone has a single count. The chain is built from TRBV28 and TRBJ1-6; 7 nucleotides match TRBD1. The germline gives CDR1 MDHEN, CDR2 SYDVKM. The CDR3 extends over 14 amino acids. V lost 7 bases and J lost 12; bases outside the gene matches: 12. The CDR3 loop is CASTDRDRLRPLHF. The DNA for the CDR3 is TGTGCCAGCACTGACAGGGATCGCCTCCGACCCCTCCACTTT. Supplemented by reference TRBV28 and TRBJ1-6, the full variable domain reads DVKVTQSSRYLVKRTGEKVFLECVQDMDHENMFWYRQDPGLGLRLIYFSYDVKMKEKGDIPEGYSVSREKKERFSLILESASTNQTSMYLCASTDRDRLRPLHFGNGTRLTVT.

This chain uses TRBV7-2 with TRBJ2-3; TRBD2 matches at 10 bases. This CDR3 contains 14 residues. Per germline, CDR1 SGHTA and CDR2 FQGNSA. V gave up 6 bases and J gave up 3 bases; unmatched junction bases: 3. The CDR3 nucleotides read TGTGCCAGCAGATCGGGACTAGCGACAGATACGCAGTATTTT. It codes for CASRSGLATDTQYF.